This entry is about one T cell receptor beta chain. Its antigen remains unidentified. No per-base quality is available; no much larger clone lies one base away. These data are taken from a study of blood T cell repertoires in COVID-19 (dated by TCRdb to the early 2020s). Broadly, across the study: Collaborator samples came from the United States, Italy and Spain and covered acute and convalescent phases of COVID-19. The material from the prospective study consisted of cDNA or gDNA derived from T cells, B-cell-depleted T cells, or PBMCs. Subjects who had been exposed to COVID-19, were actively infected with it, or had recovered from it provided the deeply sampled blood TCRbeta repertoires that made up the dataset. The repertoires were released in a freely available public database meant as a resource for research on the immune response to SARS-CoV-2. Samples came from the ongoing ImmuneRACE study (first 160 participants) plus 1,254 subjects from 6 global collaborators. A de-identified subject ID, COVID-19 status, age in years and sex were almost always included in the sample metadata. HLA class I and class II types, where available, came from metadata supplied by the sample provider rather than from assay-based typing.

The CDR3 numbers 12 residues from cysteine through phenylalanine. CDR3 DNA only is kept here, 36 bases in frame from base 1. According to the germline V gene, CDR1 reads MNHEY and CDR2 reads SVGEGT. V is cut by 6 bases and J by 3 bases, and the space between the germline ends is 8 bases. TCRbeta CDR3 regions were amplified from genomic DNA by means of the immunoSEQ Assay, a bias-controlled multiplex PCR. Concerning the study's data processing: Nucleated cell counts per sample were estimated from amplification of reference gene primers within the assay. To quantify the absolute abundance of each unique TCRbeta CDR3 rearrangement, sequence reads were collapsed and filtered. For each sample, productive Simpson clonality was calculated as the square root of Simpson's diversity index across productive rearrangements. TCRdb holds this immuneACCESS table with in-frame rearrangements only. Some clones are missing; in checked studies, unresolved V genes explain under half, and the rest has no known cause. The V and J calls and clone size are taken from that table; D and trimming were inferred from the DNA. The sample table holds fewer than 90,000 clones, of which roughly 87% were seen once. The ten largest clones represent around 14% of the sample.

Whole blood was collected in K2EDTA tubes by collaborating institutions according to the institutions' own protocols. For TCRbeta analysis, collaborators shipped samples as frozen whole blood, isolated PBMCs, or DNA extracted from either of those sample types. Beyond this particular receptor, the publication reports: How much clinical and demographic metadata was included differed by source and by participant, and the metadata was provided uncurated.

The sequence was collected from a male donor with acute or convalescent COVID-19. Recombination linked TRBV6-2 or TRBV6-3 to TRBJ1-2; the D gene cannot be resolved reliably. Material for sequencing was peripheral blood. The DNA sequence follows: TGTGCCAGCAGCCCCGGAGACTATGGCTACACCTTC. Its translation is CASSPGDYGYTF.